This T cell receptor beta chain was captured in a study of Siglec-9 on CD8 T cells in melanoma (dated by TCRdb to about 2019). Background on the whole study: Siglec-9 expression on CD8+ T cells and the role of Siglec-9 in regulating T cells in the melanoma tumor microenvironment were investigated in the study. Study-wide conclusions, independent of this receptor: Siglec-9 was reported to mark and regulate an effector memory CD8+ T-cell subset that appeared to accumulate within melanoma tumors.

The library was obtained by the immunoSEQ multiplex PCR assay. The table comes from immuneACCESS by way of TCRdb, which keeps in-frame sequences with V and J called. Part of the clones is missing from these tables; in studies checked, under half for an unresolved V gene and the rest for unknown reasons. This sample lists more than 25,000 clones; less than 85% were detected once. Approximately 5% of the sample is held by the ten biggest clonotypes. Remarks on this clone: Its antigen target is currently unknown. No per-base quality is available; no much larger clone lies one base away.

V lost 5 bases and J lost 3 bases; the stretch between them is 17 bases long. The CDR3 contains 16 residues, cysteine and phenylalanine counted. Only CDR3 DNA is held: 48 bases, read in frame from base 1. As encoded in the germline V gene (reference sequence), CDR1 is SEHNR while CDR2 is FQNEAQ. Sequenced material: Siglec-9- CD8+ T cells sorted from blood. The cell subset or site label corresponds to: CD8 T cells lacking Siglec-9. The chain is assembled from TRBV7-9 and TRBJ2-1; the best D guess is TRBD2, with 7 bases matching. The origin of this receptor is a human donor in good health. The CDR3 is CASSPEEGEGYNEQFF. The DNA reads TGTGCCAGCAGCCCCGAAGAGGGGGAGGGCTACAATGAGCAGTTCTTC.